Listed below are T cell receptor beta chains from one sample, sequenced in a study of control samples from healthy donors and cancer patients. Clones were read by immunoSEQ multiplex PCR, and TCRdb kept only the in-frame ones, dropping some. The sample yields 10,000 to 15,000 clones, 85% to 90% seen once. The sequenced sample consisted of formalin-fixed, paraffin-embedded tissue. The receptor set was obtained from a male donor with melanoma. CDR3s include the opening cysteine and the closing phenylalanine or tryptophan. D genes are given only for firm matches. Clone size, where shown, is once, few, many, or a class for clones that have expanded.

cdr3_nt cdr3_aa d_call v_call clone_size j_call
TGTGCCAATTCCCGGGACAGAAACACTGAAGCTTTCTTT CANSRDRNTEAFF TRBD1 TRBV12-3/TRBV12-4 . TRBJ1-1
TGTGCCATCAGTGGCGGGACAGGGGAAAGAGGTGAAGCTTTCTTT CAISGGTGERGEAFF TRBD1 TRBV10-3 . TRBJ1-1
TGTGCCATCAGTGAACTAGCGGATTACAATGAGCAGTTCTTC CAISELADYNEQFF TRBD2 TRBV10-3 . TRBJ2-1
TGTGCCAGCAGCACAGGGGGTTGGGAGCAGTACTTC CASSTGGWEQYF TRBD1 TRBV6-5 . TRBJ2-7
TGTGCCAGCGGAACGGGCAGCTCACAACTTACAGATACGCAGTATTTT CASGTGSSQLTDTQYF . TRBV2 . TRBJ2-3
TGTGCCAGCAGTTACTCGGGTCCGGAGCAGTTCTTC CASSYSGPEQFF . TRBV6-6 . TRBJ2-1
TGTGCCTGGAGTGTACAGGCTGGGCTCCACAGGGCGAACACTGAAGCTTTCTTT CAWSVQAGLHRANTEAFF . TRBV30 . TRBJ1-1
TGTGCCAGCAGCGCCGGGACTAGCGGGATGAATGAGCAGTTCTTC CASSAGTSGMNEQFF TRBD2 TRBV11-2 . TRBJ2-1
TGCGCCAGCAGCGCGACAGGGGCCGCCGGGGAGCTGTTTTTT CASSATGAAGELFF TRBD1 TRBV5-1 . TRBJ2-2
TGTGCCAGCAGCTCTAGGACTAGCGGGTTGGCAGATACGCAGTATTTT CASSSRTSGLADTQYF TRBD2 TRBV5-5 . TRBJ2-3
TGTGCCAGCAGCGTAGCTACGAGGGAGACAGGGCCCTATGGCTACACCTTC CASSVATRETGPYGYTF TRBD1 TRBV9 . TRBJ1-2
TGTGCCAGCAGTTACCTTCCTACTTCTTCCGAGCAGTACTTC CASSYLPTSSEQYF . TRBV6-5 . TRBJ2-7
TGTGCCAGCAGTGACTTGACAGGGTTATACGGCTACACCTTC CASSDLTGLYGYTF TRBD1 TRBV28 once TRBJ1-2
TGTGCCACCAGTGATTCGGGCGGGTTAGGTACTAGCACAGATACGCAGTATTTT CATSDSGGLGTSTDTQYF . TRBV24-1 few TRBJ2-3
TGTGCCAGCAGCCTAGCGGGTGGTAGCTCCTACAATGAGCAGTTCTTC CASSLAGGSSYNEQFF TRBD2 TRBV6-6 . TRBJ2-1
TGTGCCAGCAGTTTACTACAGGGGTCCCACACAGATACGCAGTATTTT CASSLLQGSHTDTQYF TRBD1 TRBV6-5 . TRBJ2-3
TGCGCCAGCAGCGCGGAGGGTATCGGAAACACCATATATTTT CASSAEGIGNTIYF . TRBV5-1 . TRBJ1-3
TGTGCCAGTACCCTCCGCGGGACTTCTCAAGAGACCCAGTACTTC CASTLRGTSQETQYF . TRBV19 . TRBJ2-5
TGTGCCATCGAAACGGTCTATGGCTACACCTTC CAIETVYGYTF . TRBV10-3 . TRBJ1-2
TGTGCCAGCAGTTTAGTTGCGGGAGCTGTAAGTGAGCAGTTCTTC CASSLVAGAVSEQFF TRBD2 TRBV28 . TRBJ2-1
TGTGCCAGCAGTTCTCGTTTGGGGGCGAAGAACACTGAAGCTTTCTTT CASSSRLGAKNTEAFF . TRBV28 . TRBJ1-1
TGTGCCAGCAGCCCCGGACAGGGGTTTGTCTATGGCTACACCTTC CASSPGQGFVYGYTF TRBD1 TRBV11-3 . TRBJ1-2
TGCGCCAGCATTCGGCCCCGGACTAGCGGCCCGAAAATTAAGTACCAAGAGACCCAGTACTTC CASIRPRTSGPKIKYQETQYF TRBD2 TRBV10-1 . TRBJ2-5
TGTGCCCTGGGGGAACCCTATGGCTACACCTTC CALGEPYGYTF . TRBV6-6 . TRBJ1-2
TGTGCCAGCAGTTTCACCGGGACAGGGGACAGGAACACTGAAGCTTTCTTT CASSFTGTGDRNTEAFF TRBD1 TRBV6-2/TRBV6-3 . TRBJ1-1
TGCGCCAGCAGCTTTGGAACTAGCGGGAGTAGTGGGGCCTACGAGCAGTACTTC CASSFGTSGSSGAYEQYF TRBD2 TRBV5-1 . TRBJ2-7
TGTGCCAGCAGCCCAGGGACTAGCGGGAGGGCCGATGACGGCACAGATACGCAGTATTTT CASSPGTSGRADDGTDTQYF TRBD2 TRBV4-2 . TRBJ2-3
TGTGCTAGCAGCTCTGGGACCCCCCCCAATGAGCAGTTCTTC CASSSGTPPNEQFF . TRBV7-7 once TRBJ2-1
TGTGCCAGCTCCCCAAAACACGAGAGGGAAAGTGGCTACACCTTC CASSPKHERESGYTF . TRBV18 . TRBJ1-2
TGTGCCAGCTCACCGGGACAGACAAATCAGCCCCAGCATTTT CASSPGQTNQPQHF TRBD1 TRBV18 . TRBJ1-5
TGCGCCAGCAGTGAGCAGGCGGGCTCACCCTACGAGCAGTACTTC CASSEQAGSPYEQYF . TRBV10-1 . TRBJ2-7
TGTGCCAGCAGTTACCAAAGGGGTTACGAGCAGTACTTC CASSYQRGYEQYF . TRBV6-5 . TRBJ2-7
TGTGCCAGCACCCCCGGCGACGATCAGCCCCAGCATTTT CASTPGDDQPQHF . TRBV7-9 . TRBJ1-5
TGTGCCAGTAGTTCCTACGGGGGGTTGGACACTGAAGCTTTCTTT CASSSYGGLDTEAFF . TRBV19 . TRBJ1-1
TGTGCCAGCAGCTTAACAGGGGATAACTATGGCTACACCTTC CASSLTGDNYGYTF TRBD1 TRBV11-2 . TRBJ1-2
TGCGCCAGCAGACGACAGGGAGGGGGATCGGAGACCCAGTACTTC CASRRQGGGSETQYF . TRBV4-1 once TRBJ2-5
TGTGCCAGCAGACCCCGTGAAGGGTACGAGCAGTACTTC CASRPREGYEQYF . TRBV2 . TRBJ2-7
TGTGCCAGCAGTTACTCGTTTGAGCAGTACTTC CASSYSFEQYF . TRBV6-5 . TRBJ2-7
TGCGCCAGCAGCCCACCCCTGACGGGACACCCCAACGGCTACACCTTC CASSPPLTGHPNGYTF . TRBV4-1 . TRBJ1-2
TGTGCCAGTACTAAAGGATACTCTGGGGCCAACGTCCTGACTTTC CASTKGYSGANVLTF . TRBV19 . TRBJ2-6